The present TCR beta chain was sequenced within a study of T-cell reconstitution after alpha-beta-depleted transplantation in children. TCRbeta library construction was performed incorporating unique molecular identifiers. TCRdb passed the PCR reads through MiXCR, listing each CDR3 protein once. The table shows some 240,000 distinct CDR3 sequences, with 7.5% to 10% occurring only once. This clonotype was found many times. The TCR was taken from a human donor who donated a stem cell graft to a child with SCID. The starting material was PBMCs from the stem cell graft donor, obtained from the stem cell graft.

The CDR3 nucleotides read TGTGCCATCAGTCCAGGGGAGAGCACAGATACGCAGTATTTT. Translated, it gives CAISPGESTDTQYF. J is TRBJ2-3 and V is TRBV10-3; possible D gene TRBD1, 6 bases. The CDR3 is 14 amino acids. Per the germline V gene, CDR1 is ENHRY and CDR2 is SYGVKD. Trimming cost V 5 bases and J 0 bases, with 9 bases left between them.